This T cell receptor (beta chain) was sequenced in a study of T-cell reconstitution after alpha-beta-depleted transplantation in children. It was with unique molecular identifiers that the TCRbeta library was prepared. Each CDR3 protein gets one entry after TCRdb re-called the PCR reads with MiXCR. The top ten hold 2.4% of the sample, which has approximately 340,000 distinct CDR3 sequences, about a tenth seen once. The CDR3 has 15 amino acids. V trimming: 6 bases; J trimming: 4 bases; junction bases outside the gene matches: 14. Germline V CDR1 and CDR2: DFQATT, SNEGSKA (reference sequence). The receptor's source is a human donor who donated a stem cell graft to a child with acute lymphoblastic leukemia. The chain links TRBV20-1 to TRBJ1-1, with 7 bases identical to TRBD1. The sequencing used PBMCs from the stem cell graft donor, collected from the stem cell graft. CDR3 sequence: CSAPSFYRGFTEAFF. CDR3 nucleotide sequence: TGCAGTGCCCCTTCTTTTTACAGGGGATTCACTGAAGCTTTCTTT.